The source of this T cell receptor (beta chain) is a study of control samples from healthy donors and cancer patients. As regards this clone: Other nucleotide sequences in the sample specify the same CDR3.

The repertoire was sequenced with immunoSEQ multiplex PCR; TCRdb's copy has only in-frame clones and lacks some. The sample includes over 100,000 clones, around 88% of them seen just once. Germline CDR1 is SGHTA and CDR2 is FQGTGA. The CDR3 is made up of 14 amino acids. V was shortened by 5 bases and J by 2 bases, with 9 bases between the two germline ends. The chain employs TRBV7-3 and TRBJ2-2; a possible D gene is TRBD1 (6 bases). Material for sequencing was blood. This receptor was taken from a man aged 40-50 years in good health. CDR3 sequence: CASSPGQNTGELFF. Here the CDR3 DNA reads TGTGCCAGCAGCCCGGGACAAAACACCGGGGAGCTGTTTTTT.